This is a list of T cell receptor beta chains from one sample in a study of blood T cell repertoires in COVID-19. Assay used: immunoSEQ multiplex PCR; TCRdb lists only in-frame clones, some missing. Counted here are about 73,000 clones, 70% to 85% occurring once; the ten biggest clones make up 1.8%. Source material: peripheral blood. These receptors were obtained from a woman aged 55-70 years with acute or convalescent COVID-19. Both conserved end residues are part of each CDR3. Fields, in order: J gene, V gene, clone size, D gene, CDR3 protein, CDR3 DNA. A D gene is named only where the DNA matches it firmly. Rows give clone size only sometimes, using once, few, many, or a class for an expanded clone.

j_gene: TRBJ2-7; v_gene: TRBV2; abundance: many; d_gene: NA; CDR3aa: CASSVGASYEQYF; CDR3nt: TGTGCCAGCAGTGTAGGGGCGAGTTACGAGCAGTACTTC
j_gene: TRBJ1-2; v_gene: TRBV7-2; abundance: NA; d_gene: NA; CDR3aa: CASSLALQAYYGYTF; CDR3nt: TGTGCCAGCAGCTTAGCGCTGCAAGCCTACTATGGCTACACCTTC
j_gene: TRBJ1-1; v_gene: TRBV4-2; abundance: once; d_gene: NA; CDR3aa: CASSQDGGGTEAFF; CDR3nt: TGTGCCAGCAGCCAAGATGGAGGAGGCACTGAAGCTTTCTTT
j_gene: TRBJ1-1; v_gene: TRBV18; abundance: NA; d_gene: NA; CDR3aa: CASSPLDSLNTEAFF; CDR3nt: TGTGCCAGCTCACCATTGGACAGTCTGAACACTGAAGCTTTCTTT
j_gene: TRBJ2-1; v_gene: TRBV21-1; abundance: NA; d_gene: NA; CDR3aa: CASSKGNLAPSEQFF; CDR3nt: TGTGCCAGCAGCAAAGGTAACCTAGCCCCCAGTGAGCAGTTCTTC
j_gene: TRBJ2-7; v_gene: TRBV30; abundance: NA; d_gene: TRBD1; CDR3aa: CAWSVSRSGGSYEQYF; CDR3nt: TGTGCCTGGAGTGTCTCTCGGTCAGGGGGCTCCTACGAGCAGTACTTC
j_gene: TRBJ2-5; v_gene: TRBV7-9; abundance: NA; d_gene: NA; CDR3aa: CASSLNRQETQYF; CDR3nt: TGTGCCAGCAGCTTAAACAGGCAAGAGACCCAGTACTTC
j_gene: TRBJ2-5; v_gene: TRBV20-1; abundance: NA; d_gene: NA; CDR3aa: CSARVGETQYF; CDR3nt: TGCAGTGCTAGAGTCGGGGAGACCCAGTACTTC
j_gene: TRBJ1-1; v_gene: TRBV7-9; abundance: few; d_gene: TRBD1; CDR3aa: CASSSQDRAGTEAFF; CDR3nt: TGTGCCAGCAGCTCCCAAGACAGGGCGGGAACTGAAGCTTTCTTT
j_gene: TRBJ1-3; v_gene: TRBV27; abundance: NA; d_gene: NA; CDR3aa: CASSRWGGNSGNTIYF; CDR3nt: TGTGCCAGCAGCCGTTGGGGGGGGAACTCTGGAAACACCATATATTTT
j_gene: TRBJ2-1; v_gene: TRBV19; abundance: NA; d_gene: TRBD1; CDR3aa: CASNPGTGSTRNEQFF; CDR3nt: TGTGCCAGTAATCCAGGGACAGGTTCGACCCGCAATGAGCAGTTCTTC
j_gene: TRBJ2-5; v_gene: TRBV15; abundance: NA; d_gene: NA; CDR3aa: CATSRGGETQYF; CDR3nt: TGTGCCACCAGCAGAGGAGGAGAGACCCAGTACTTC
j_gene: TRBJ1-2; v_gene: TRBV29-1; abundance: NA; d_gene: TRBD1; CDR3aa: CSVESGQGINYGYTF; CDR3nt: TGCAGCGTTGAATCCGGACAGGGTATTAACTATGGCTACACCTTC
j_gene: TRBJ2-7; v_gene: TRBV3-1/TRBV3-2; abundance: NA; d_gene: TRBD2; CDR3aa: CASSQELSRTSGEQYF; CDR3nt: TGTGCCAGCAGCCAAGAGCTATCCCGGACTAGCGGAGAGCAGTACTTC
j_gene: TRBJ1-5; v_gene: TRBV5-5; abundance: NA; d_gene: TRBD1; CDR3aa: CASSWGQGPNQPQHF; CDR3nt: TGTGCCAGCAGCTGGGGACAGGGACCGAATCAGCCCCAGCATTTT
j_gene: TRBJ1-2; v_gene: TRBV5-4; abundance: NA; d_gene: TRBD1; CDR3aa: CASSLDRVNYGYTF; CDR3nt: TGTGCCAGCAGCCTCGACAGGGTTAACTATGGCTACACCTTC
j_gene: TRBJ1-6; v_gene: TRBV30; abundance: few; d_gene: TRBD1; CDR3aa: CAWSPPGTGSSPLHF; CDR3nt: TGTGCCTGGAGTCCCCCGGGGACAGGGAGTTCACCCCTCCACTTT
j_gene: TRBJ2-4; v_gene: TRBV9; abundance: NA; d_gene: TRBD1; CDR3aa: CASSVEGTGTLMGIQYF; CDR3nt: TGTGCCAGCAGCGTAGAGGGGACAGGGACCTTAATGGGGATTCAGTACTTC
j_gene: TRBJ1-2; v_gene: TRBV30; abundance: once; d_gene: NA; CDR3aa: CAWSDNGVRGYTF; CDR3nt: TGTGCCTGGAGTGACAACGGGGTTAGGGGCTACACCTTC
j_gene: TRBJ2-7; v_gene: TRBV4-1; abundance: once; d_gene: TRBD2; CDR3aa: CASSQQGLAGTYEQYF; CDR3nt: TGCGCCAGCAGCCAACAGGGACTAGCGGGTACCTACGAGCAGTACTTC
j_gene: TRBJ2-5; v_gene: TRBV5-1; abundance: NA; d_gene: NA; CDR3aa: CASSGGGSMSETQYF; CDR3nt: TGCGCCAGCAGCGGGGGAGGATCGATGTCTGAGACCCAGTACTTC
j_gene: TRBJ1-1; v_gene: TRBV28; abundance: few; d_gene: NA; CDR3aa: CASSLGAAMNTEAFF; CDR3nt: TGTGCCAGCAGTTTAGGGGCAGCGATGAACACTGAAGCTTTCTTT
j_gene: TRBJ2-5; v_gene: TRBV18; abundance: NA; d_gene: NA; CDR3aa: CASSPLLIRGGDQETQYF; CDR3nt: TGTGCCAGCTCACCACTGCTGATCAGAGGGGGGGACCAAGAGACCCAGTACTTC
j_gene: TRBJ2-7; v_gene: TRBV5-4; abundance: NA; d_gene: TRBD1; CDR3aa: CASSSQPGQDSSYEQYF; CDR3nt: TGTGCCAGCAGCTCACAACCAGGACAGGACTCCTCCTACGAGCAGTACTTC
j_gene: TRBJ1-2; v_gene: TRBV10-3; abundance: NA; d_gene: NA; CDR3aa: CAISETVANYGYTF; CDR3nt: TGTGCCATCAGTGAAACAGTAGCTAACTATGGCTACACCTTC
j_gene: TRBJ1-2; v_gene: TRBV19; abundance: NA; d_gene: NA; CDR3aa: CASSIGDKSGGSNYGYTF; CDR3nt: TGTGCCAGTAGTATAGGAGACAAATCCGGAGGAAGTAACTATGGCTACACCTTC
j_gene: TRBJ1-4; v_gene: TRBV2; abundance: NA; d_gene: TRBD1; CDR3aa: CASIRDRTNEKLFF; CDR3nt: TGTGCCAGCATCAGGGACAGAACAAATGAAAAACTGTTTTTT
j_gene: TRBJ2-3; v_gene: TRBV24-1; abundance: once; d_gene: NA; CDR3aa: CATSEQGKDTQYF; CDR3nt: TGTGCCACCAGTGAACAGGGAAAAGATACGCAGTATTTT
j_gene: TRBJ2-3; v_gene: TRBV7-8; abundance: NA; d_gene: TRBD2; CDR3aa: CASSSGLAGADTQYF; CDR3nt: TGTGCCAGCAGCTCCGGACTAGCGGGGGCAGATACGCAGTATTTT
j_gene: TRBJ1-4; v_gene: TRBV7-8; abundance: NA; d_gene: TRBD1; CDR3aa: CASSLDGQGVNEKLFF; CDR3nt: TGTGCCAGCAGCTTAGACGGACAGGGCGTTAATGAAAAACTGTTTTTT
j_gene: TRBJ1-4; v_gene: TRBV4-1; abundance: once; d_gene: NA; CDR3aa: CASRSVEKLFF; CDR3nt: TGCGCCAGCAGATCGGTGGAAAAACTGTTTTTT
j_gene: TRBJ1-2; v_gene: TRBV28; abundance: few; d_gene: TRBD1; CDR3aa: CASSYTRTGGSYGYTF; CDR3nt: TGTGCCAGCAGCTATACCCGGACAGGGGGCTCGTATGGCTACACCTTC
j_gene: TRBJ2-1; v_gene: TRBV2; abundance: once; d_gene: TRBD2; CDR3aa: CASSDPSGGAFEQFF; CDR3nt: TGTGCCAGCAGTGACCCTAGCGGGGGGGCGTTTGAGCAGTTCTTC
j_gene: TRBJ1-3; v_gene: TRBV10-1; abundance: NA; d_gene: NA; CDR3aa: CAPPAGGNTIYF; CDR3nt: TGCGCCCCCCCGGCAGGGGGAAACACCATATATTTT
j_gene: TRBJ2-7; v_gene: TRBV24-1; abundance: NA; d_gene: NA; CDR3aa: CATSVGGATVYEQYF; CDR3nt: TGTGCCACCAGTGTCGGGGGAGCGACTGTCTACGAGCAGTACTTC
j_gene: TRBJ2-1; v_gene: TRBV24-1; abundance: NA; d_gene: TRBD2; CDR3aa: CATSRPGLAGDRVNEQFF; CDR3nt: TGTGCCACCAGCCGGCCGGGACTAGCGGGAGATCGGGTCAATGAGCAGTTCTTC
j_gene: TRBJ2-4; v_gene: TRBV18; abundance: NA; d_gene: TRBD1; CDR3aa: CASSPMLLQPGQGAADLAKNIQYF; CDR3nt: TGTGCCAGCTCACCTATGCTATTACAGCCGGGACAGGGGGCGGCGGATTTGGCCAAAAACATTCAGTACTTC
j_gene: TRBJ1-1; v_gene: TRBV6-5; abundance: NA; d_gene: NA; CDR3aa: CASSSPTSEAFF; CDR3nt: TGTGCCAGCAGTTCGCCGACAAGTGAAGCTTTCTTT
j_gene: TRBJ1-2; v_gene: TRBV3-1/TRBV3-2; abundance: NA; d_gene: NA; CDR3aa: CASSRPGFGYTF; CDR3nt: TGTGCCAGCAGTCGACCGGGATTCGGCTACACCTTC
j_gene: TRBJ2-4; v_gene: TRBV19; abundance: once; d_gene: TRBD2; CDR3aa: CASTGTSGRDIQYF; CDR3nt: TGTGCCAGTACCGGGACTAGCGGGAGAGACATTCAGTACTTC
j_gene: TRBJ1-6; v_gene: TRBV30; abundance: NA; d_gene: NA; CDR3aa: CAWSSLRTAKPLNSPLHF; CDR3nt: TGTGCCTGGAGTTCCCTCCGGACAGCTAAACCACTTAATTCACCCCTCCACTTT
j_gene: TRBJ1-4; v_gene: TRBV5-6; abundance: NA; d_gene: TRBD1; CDR3aa: CASSWGQLATNEKLFF; CDR3nt: TGTGCCAGCAGCTGGGGACAGCTTGCAACTAATGAAAAACTGTTTTTT
j_gene: TRBJ2-7; v_gene: TRBV10-3; abundance: NA; d_gene: NA; CDR3aa: CAAKIGGGDSYEQYF; CDR3nt: TGTGCCGCCAAGATAGGAGGGGGCGATTCCTACGAGCAGTACTTC
j_gene: TRBJ1-1; v_gene: TRBV13; abundance: NA; d_gene: TRBD1; CDR3aa: CASTRGRGTEAFF; CDR3nt: TGTGCCAGCACCAGGGGCAGGGGGACTGAAGCTTTCTTT
j_gene: TRBJ2-2; v_gene: TRBV7-6; abundance: few; d_gene: TRBD2; CDR3aa: CASSSQAGGNTGELFF; CDR3nt: TGTGCCAGCAGCTCCCAAGCGGGAGGGAATACCGGGGAGCTGTTTTTT
j_gene: TRBJ1-5; v_gene: TRBV7-2; abundance: few; d_gene: TRBD1; CDR3aa: CASSLDAGGGQPQHF; CDR3nt: TGTGCCAGCAGCTTAGATGCAGGGGGCGGTCAGCCCCAGCATTTT